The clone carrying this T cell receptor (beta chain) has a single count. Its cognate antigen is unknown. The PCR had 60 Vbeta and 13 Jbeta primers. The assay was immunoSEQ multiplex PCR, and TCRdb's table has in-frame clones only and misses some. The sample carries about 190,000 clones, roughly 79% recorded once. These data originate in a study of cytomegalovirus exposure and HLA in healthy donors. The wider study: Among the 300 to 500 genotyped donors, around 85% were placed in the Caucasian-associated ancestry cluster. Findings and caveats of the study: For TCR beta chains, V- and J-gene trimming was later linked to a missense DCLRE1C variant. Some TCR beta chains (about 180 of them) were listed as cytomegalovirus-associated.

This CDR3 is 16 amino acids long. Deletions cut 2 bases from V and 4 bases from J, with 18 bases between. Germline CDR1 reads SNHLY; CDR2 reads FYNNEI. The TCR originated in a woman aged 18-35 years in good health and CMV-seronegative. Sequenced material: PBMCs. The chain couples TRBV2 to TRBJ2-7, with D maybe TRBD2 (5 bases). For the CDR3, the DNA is TGTGCCAGCAGTGAAAAGGACTCCCAAGCGGCTTACGAGCAGTACTTC. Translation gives CASSEKDSQAAYEQYF.